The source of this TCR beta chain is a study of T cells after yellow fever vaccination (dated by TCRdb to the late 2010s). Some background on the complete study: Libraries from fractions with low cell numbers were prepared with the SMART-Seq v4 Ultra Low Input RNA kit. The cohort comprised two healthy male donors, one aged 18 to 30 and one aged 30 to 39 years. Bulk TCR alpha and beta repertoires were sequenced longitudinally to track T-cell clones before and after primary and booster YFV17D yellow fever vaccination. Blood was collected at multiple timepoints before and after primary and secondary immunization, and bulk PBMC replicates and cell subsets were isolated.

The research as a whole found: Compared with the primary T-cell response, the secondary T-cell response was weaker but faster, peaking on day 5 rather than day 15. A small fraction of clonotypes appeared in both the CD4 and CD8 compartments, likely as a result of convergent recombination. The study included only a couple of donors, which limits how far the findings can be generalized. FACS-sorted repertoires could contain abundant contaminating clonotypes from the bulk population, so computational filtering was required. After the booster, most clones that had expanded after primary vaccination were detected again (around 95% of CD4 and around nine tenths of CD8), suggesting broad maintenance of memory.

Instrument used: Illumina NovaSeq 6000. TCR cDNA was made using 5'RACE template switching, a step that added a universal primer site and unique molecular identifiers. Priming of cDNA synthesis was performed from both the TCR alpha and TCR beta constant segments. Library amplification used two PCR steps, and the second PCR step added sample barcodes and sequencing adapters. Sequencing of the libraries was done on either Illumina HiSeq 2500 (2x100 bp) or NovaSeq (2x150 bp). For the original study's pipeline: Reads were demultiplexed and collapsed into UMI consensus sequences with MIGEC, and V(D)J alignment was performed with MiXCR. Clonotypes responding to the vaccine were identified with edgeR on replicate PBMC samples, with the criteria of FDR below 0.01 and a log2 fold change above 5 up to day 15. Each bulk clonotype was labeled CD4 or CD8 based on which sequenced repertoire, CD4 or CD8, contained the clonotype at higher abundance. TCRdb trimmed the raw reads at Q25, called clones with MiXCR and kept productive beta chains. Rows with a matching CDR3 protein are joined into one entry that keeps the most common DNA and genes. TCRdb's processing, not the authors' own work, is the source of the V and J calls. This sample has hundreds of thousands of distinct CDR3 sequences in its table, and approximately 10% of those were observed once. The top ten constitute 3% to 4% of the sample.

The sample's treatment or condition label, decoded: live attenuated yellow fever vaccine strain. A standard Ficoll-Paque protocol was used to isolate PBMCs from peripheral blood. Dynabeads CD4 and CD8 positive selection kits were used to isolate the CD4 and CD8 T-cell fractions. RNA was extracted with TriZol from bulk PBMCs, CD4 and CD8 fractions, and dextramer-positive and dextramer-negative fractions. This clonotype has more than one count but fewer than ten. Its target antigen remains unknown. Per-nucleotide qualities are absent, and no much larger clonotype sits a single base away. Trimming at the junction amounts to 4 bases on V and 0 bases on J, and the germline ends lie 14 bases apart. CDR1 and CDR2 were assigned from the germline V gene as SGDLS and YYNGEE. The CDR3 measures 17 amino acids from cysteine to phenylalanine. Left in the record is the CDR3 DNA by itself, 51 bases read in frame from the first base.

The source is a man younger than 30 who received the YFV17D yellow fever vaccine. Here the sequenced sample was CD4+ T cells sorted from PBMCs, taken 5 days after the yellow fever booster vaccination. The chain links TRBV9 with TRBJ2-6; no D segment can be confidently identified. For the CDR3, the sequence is CASSPLSVISGANVLTF. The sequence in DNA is TGTGCCAGCAGCCCCCTTTCAGTGATCTCTGGGGCCAACGTCCTGACTTTC.